The 20 T cell receptor beta chains reported below all come from one sample, sequenced in a study of spatial heterogeneity in lung cancer. The time point here: sample taken at primary tumor resection. TCRdb re-called the 5' RACE reads through MiXCR, storing one row per CDR3 protein. The sample lists 25,000 or so distinct CDR3 sequences, about 4.7% occurring once. The sample here was PBMCs, taken at surgery. The receptors stem from a male donor with early-stage non-small cell lung cancer.

This clonotype was seen at least ten times. CDR3 DNA sequence: TGCGCCAGCAGCTTGAATGAACAGGGGAAGGCTTTCTTT. Amino acid sequence: CASSLNEQGKAFF. The genes are TRBV5-1 and TRBJ1-1; 7 positions agree with TRBD1. The CDR3 length is 13 residues. Germline CDR1 and CDR2: SGHRS and YFSETQ. After removal of 1 base from V and 11 bases from J, the junction contained 8 bases not matched to a gene.

At least ten counts were recorded for this clonotype. The chain uses TRBV5-1 and TRBJ1-6, with no clear D. CDR3 length: 16 amino acids. The V end lost 1 base, the J end lost 0 bases, and 8 bases lay between the germline ends. The germline V gene has CDR1 SGHRS and CDR2 YFSETQ. In nucleotides, the CDR3 is TGCGCCAGCAGCTTGTTACAGAGCTCCTATAATTCACCCCTCCACTTT. Its translation: CASSLLQSSYNSPLHF.

This clonotype was recorded at least ten times. The V and J genes are TRBV7-2 and TRBJ1-1; 7 bases are shared with TRBD1. V lost 5 bases and J lost 1; bases outside the gene matches: 7. The CDR3 spans 15 residues. CDR1 and CDR2 (germline): SGHTA, FQGNSA. CDR3 in DNA: TGTGCCAGCAGCACCCACAGGGGACCGAACACTGAAGCTTTCTTT. Residues: CASSTHRGPNTEAFF.

This clonotype has ten or more counts. J is TRBJ2-5 and V is TRBV6-5; D unresolved. The germline V and J ends were trimmed by 1 base and 3 bases, with 6 bases remaining between them. CDR3 size: 13 residues. Germline-derived CDR1 and CDR2 are MNHEY and SVGAGI. The CDR3 coding sequence is TGTGCCAGCAGTTACTATGAAGAAGAGACCCAGTACTTC. Translating gives CASSYYEEETQYF.

This clonotype was counted ten times or more. The chain employs TRBV6-5 and TRBJ2-2; D is perhaps TRBD1 (6 bases). V dropped 6 bases and J dropped 4 bases, with 12 bases sitting between them. Germline V gene data show CDR1 as MNHEY and CDR2 as SVGAGI. CDR3 length: 14 amino acids. The CDR3 protein is CASRTGLGTGELFF. The CDR3 coding sequence is TGTGCCAGCAGAACAGGGTTGGGCACCGGGGAGCTGTTTTTT.

The V and J genes are TRBV4-2 and TRBJ2-5; a possible D gene is TRBD1 (5 bases). Germline V gives CDR1 LGHNA, CDR2 YNFKEQ. This CDR3 contains 13 residues. The germline V and J ends were trimmed by 4 bases and 0 bases, with 6 bases remaining between them. The CDR3 region is CASSRGNQETQYF. The CDR3 bases are TGTGCCAGCAGCCGGGGCAACCAAGAGACCCAGTACTTC.

This clonotype was recorded many times. The V call is TRBV5-1, the J call TRBJ2-1, with D possibly matching TRBD2 (6 bases). The germline V and J ends were trimmed by 0 bases and 8 bases, with 18 bases remaining between them. The CDR3 is 16 residues long. In germline, CDR1 is SGHRS, CDR2 YFSETQ. The CDR3 here is CASSLVGSGVFYEQFF. CDR3 DNA sequence: TGCGCCAGCAGCTTGGTAGGGTCGGGAGTTTTCTATGAGCAGTTCTTC.

This clonotype occurred many times. This chain links TRBV18 with TRBJ1-5; D perhaps matches TRBD1 (6 bases). Germline CDR1 is KGHSH and CDR2 is LQKENI. This CDR3 spans 13 amino acids. The V end was cut by 10 bases, the J end by 2 bases, with 12 bases between. CDR3 coding DNA: TGTGCCACTCGGGGGGGCGGCAATCAGCCCCAGCATTTT. Its translation: CATRGGGNQPQHF.

This clonotype was counted many times. This chain connects TRBV6-5 to TRBJ2-3; D gene ambiguous. Germline V gene sequence: CDR1 MNHEY, CDR2 SVGAGI. CDR3 length equals 14 residues. V was trimmed by 5 bases and J by 3 bases, leaving 12 bases between them. The CDR3 DNA follows: TGTGCCAGCAGTACGCCGTCCGGGACAGATACGCAGTATTTT. It translates to CASSTPSGTDTQYF.

In this sample, this clonotype turned up many times. This chain joins TRBV11-2 and TRBJ2-5, with a possible D match to TRBD1 (5 bases). The length of the CDR3 is 14 residues. CDR1 and CDR2 from the germline V gene are SGHAT and FQNNGV. Between the trimmed V and J ends, which lost 0 bases and 5 bases, there was a span of 10 bases. Here the CDR3 reads CASSLDPGWETQYF. For the CDR3, the DNA is TGTGCCAGCAGCTTAGATCCAGGGTGGGAGACCCAGTACTTC.

The sample holds many counts of this clonotype. The J gene is TRBJ2-7, the V gene TRBV12-3 or TRBV12-4, with D perhaps TRBD1 (6 bases). Trimming pared 3 bases from V and 7 bases from J, leaving 10 bases between. The CDR3 contains 12 residues. Written as DNA, the CDR3 is TGTGCCAGCAGTTTTCAGGGGCTGGAGCAGTACTTC. This sequence encodes CASSFQGLEQYF.

This clonotype was recorded at least ten times. The rearrangement joins TRBV6-1 to TRBJ2-2; D perhaps matches TRBD2 (6 bases). This CDR3 is 15 amino acids long. With 2 bases removed from V and 7 bases from J, the gap between germline ends came to 14 bases. The germline gives CDR1 MNHNS, CDR2 SASEGT. This CDR3 is CASSELNPGVGELFF. Written as DNA, the CDR3 is TGTGCCAGCAGTGAATTGAACCCGGGAGTCGGGGAGCTGTTTTTT.

The chain has TRBV29-1 and TRBJ1-1; D is uncertain. With 4 bases removed from V and 0 bases from J, the gap between germline ends came to 9 bases. This CDR3 has 13 amino acids. Germline-derived CDR1 and CDR2 are SQVTM and ANQGSEA. The CDR3 coding sequence is TGCAGCGTTGCAACAGCCATGAACACTGAAGCTTTCTTT. It codes for CSVATAMNTEAFF.

This clonotype was seen ten or more times. The chain joins TRBV5-6 to TRBJ2-7, with D unresolved. The ends were cut back, 1 base at V and 0 bases at J, with 5 bases in the middle. Germline loops: CDR1 SGHDT, CDR2 YYEEEE. CDR3 size: 13 residues. The CDR3 DNA sequence: TGTGCCAGCAGCTTGACATTCTCCTACGAGCAGTACTTC. This translates into CASSLTFSYEQYF. Full variable domain (remainder filled in from reference TRBV5-6 and TRBJ2-7): DAGVTQSPTHLIKTRGQQVTLRCSPKSGHDTVSWYQQALGQGPQFIFQYYEEEERQRGNFPDRFSGHQFPNYSSELNVNALLLGDSALYLCASSLTFSYEQYFGPGTRLTVT.

The chain is built from TRBV6-2 or TRBV6-3 and TRBJ1-6; TRBD1 agrees at 7 bases. CDR3 length equals 15 residues. V lost 6 bases, J lost 5 bases, and 7 bases stayed unmatched. In germline, CDR1 is MNHEY, CDR2 SVGEGT. CDR3 DNA sequence: TGTGCCAGCAGAAGAACGGGACAGAATAATTCACCCCTCCACTTT. This gives the protein CASRRTGQNNSPLHF.

This clonotype was recorded many times. The J gene is TRBJ1-1, the V gene TRBV30; D not certain. The V and J ends lost 6 bases and 1 base respectively, with 9 bases between them. The CDR3 covers 12 residues. Germline V gene data show CDR1 as GTSNPN and CDR2 as SVGIG (reference sequence). The CDR3 DNA sequence: TGTGCCTGCGTACGTGGGAACACTGAAGCTTTCTTT. Its protein product is CACVRGNTEAFF.

This clonotype came up many times. The chain has TRBV19 and TRBJ2-7; 10 nucleotides match TRBD2. Germline CDR1 LNHDA, CDR2 SQIVND (reference sequence). This CDR3 spans 15 amino acids. V shed 5 bases and J 3 bases; nucleotides not matched to a gene: 7. CDR3 nucleotides: TGTGCCAGTAGTGCCCTAGCGGGAGACCTCTACGAGCAGTACTTC. Amino acids: CASSALAGDLYEQYF.

This clonotype was detected ten times or more. The chain couples TRBV7-9 to TRBJ1-5; D ambiguous. Per germline, CDR1 SEHNR and CDR2 FQNEAQ (reference sequence). The CDR3 runs to 13 residues. The V and J ends lost 1 base and 6 bases respectively, with 7 bases between them. CDR3 sequence: CASSLDPSQPQHF. In DNA, the CDR3 is TGTGCCAGCAGCTTAGACCCTAGTCAGCCCCAGCATTTT. The full variable domain, completed using reference TRBV7-9 and TRBJ1-5, is DTGVSQNPRHKITKRGQNVTFRCDPISEHNRLYWYRQTLGQGPEFLTYFQNEAQLEKSRLLSDRFSAERPKGSFSTLEIQRTEQGDSAMYLCASSLDPSQPQHFGDGTRLSIL.

This clonotype was detected ten times or more. CDR3 sequence: CASSSGTVRTTEQFF. CDR3 sequence (DNA): TGTGCCAGCAGTTCTGGGACAGTCCGAACCACCGAGCAGTTCTTC. The chain carries TRBV12-3 or TRBV12-4 and TRBJ2-1; 7 bases fit TRBD1. The trim removed 4 bases at V and 10 bases at J, leaving 13 bases unmatched. CDR3 size: 15 residues.

This clonotype has a count of ten or more. The chain joins TRBV28 to TRBJ2-5, with TRBD1 as a possible D gene (6 bases). Per the germline V gene, CDR1 is MDHEN and CDR2 is SYDVKM. The CDR3 loop spans 14 amino acids. Trimming pared 6 bases from V and 1 base from J, leaving 12 bases between. The CDR3 spells CASREYRVQETQYF. CDR3 DNA: TGTGCCAGCAGGGAGTACAGGGTCCAAGAGACCCAGTACTTC.